What follows are 18 T cell receptor beta chains derived from one specimen sequenced in a study of blood T cell repertoires in COVID-19. Clones were sequenced by immunoSEQ multiplex PCR, and TCRdb holds only the in-frame ones, with some missing. The repertoire holds 150,000 or so clones, about 80% seen once, with 44% in the top ten. Sample: peripheral blood. Source of these receptors: a human donor in a cohort sampled during active COVID-19.

In this sample, this clone turned up a few times. This chain uses TRBV6-5 with TRBJ1-5, with TRBD1 identical over 7 bases. The J segment lost 6 bases and the V segment lost 8 bases, leaving 7 bases of the junction unmatched. The germline V gene has CDR1 MNHEY and CDR2 SVGAGI. The CDR3 sequence is 13 residues long. CDR3 sequence reads: CASRLDRSQPQHF. DNA for the CDR3: TGTGCCAGCCGGCTGGACAGGTCTCAGCCCCAGCATTTT.

This sequence joins TRBV7-2 and TRBJ1-4; TRBD1 agrees at 9 bases. Trimming cost V 8 bases and J 8 bases; bases outside gene matches: 9. The CDR3 totals 14 residues. CDR1 SGHTA and CDR2 FQGNSA come from the germline V gene. CDR3 DNA sequence: TGTGCCAGCGGTGTTAACAGGGGGCAGGAAAAACTGTTTTTT. Translating it yields CASGVNRGQEKLFF.

This clone was detected ten times or more. The J gene is TRBJ1-2, the V gene TRBV2; perhaps TRBD1 as D (5 bases). V dropped 8 bases and J dropped 4 bases, with 14 bases sitting between them. Germline V gives CDR1 SNHLY, CDR2 FYNNEI. The CDR3 length is 13 residues. CDR3 residues: CASRRDSLYGYTF. The CDR3 DNA is TGTGCCAGCCGAAGAGACAGCCTCTATGGCTACACCTTC.

This sequence joins TRBV2 and TRBJ2-1; TRBD1 aligns across 8 bases. Germline V CDR1 and CDR2: SNHLY, FYNNEI. There are 17 residues in the CDR3. With V trimmed by 3 bases and J by 1 base, 8 bases remained unmatched. CDR3 region: CASSDGGQGLSYNEQFF. DNA for the CDR3: TGTGCCAGCAGTGACGGAGGACAGGGCCTGTCCTACAATGAGCAGTTCTTC.

The V and J genes are TRBV18 and TRBJ1-4, with 8 bases matching TRBD1. The CDR3 extends over 13 amino acids. Trimming removed 8 bases from V and 8 bases from J; junction bases left unmatched: 7. The germline gives CDR1 KGHSH, CDR2 LQKENI. CDR3 sequence: CASRTGFGEKLFF. CDR3 coding DNA: TGTGCCAGCCGGACAGGGTTTGGCGAAAAACTGTTTTTT.

The chain is built from TRBV7-9 and TRBJ1-3, with TRBD1 identical over 12 bases. The CDR3 loop spans 17 amino acids. Trimming at V came to 5 bases and at J to 4 bases, leaving 9 bases not matched to a gene. CDR1 is SEHNR and CDR2 is FQNEAQ in the germline V gene (reference sequence). The CDR3 protein is CASSPRGQGAQGNTIYF. DNA of the CDR3: TGTGCCAGCAGCCCCAGGGGACAGGGGGCGCAGGGAAACACCATATATTTT.

The gene calls are TRBV11-2 and TRBJ1-2, with a tentative D call TRBD1 (6 bases). The V end lost 5 bases, the J end lost 4 bases, and 11 bases lay between the germline ends. Germline CDR1 reads SGHAT; CDR2 reads FQNNGV. This CDR3 region has 13 residues. The DNA of the CDR3 is TGTGCCAGCAGCCCAGGGGTTAGCTATGGCTACACCTTC. This sequence encodes CASSPGVSYGYTF.

The J gene is TRBJ2-1, the V gene TRBV5-1, with 9 bases fitting TRBD2. From germline, CDR1 is SGHRS and CDR2 YFSETQ. The CDR3 length is 17 residues. Trimming took 3 bases from V and 0 from J; bases not matched to a gene: 7. CDR3 region: CASSSANSGSSYNEQFF. CDR3 coding DNA: TGCGCCAGCAGCTCGGCAAATAGCGGGAGCTCCTACAATGAGCAGTTCTTC. Combining the CDR3 with reference TRBV5-1 and TRBJ2-1 gives the whole variable domain KAGVTQTPRYLIKTRGQQVTLSCSPISGHRSVSWYQQTPGQGLQFLFEYFSETQRNKGNFPGRFSGRQFSNSRSEMNVSTLELGDSALYLCASSSANSGSSYNEQFFGPGTRLTVL.

The chain couples TRBV25-1 to TRBJ1-6, with a tentative D call TRBD1 (6 bases). The CDR3 consists of 15 residues. Germline V CDR1 and CDR2: MGHDK, SYGVNS. The V end lost 7 bases, the J end lost 9 bases, and 19 bases lay between the germline ends. For the CDR3, the DNA is TGTGCCAGCACCCTGAAGGACAGCGAGAGTTCACCCCTCCACTTT. Its translation: CASTLKDSESSPLHF.

The chain is built from TRBV12-5 and TRBJ1-1; 9 bases are a match to TRBD1. This CDR3 is built from 14 residues. The V and J ends lost 5 bases and 2 bases, in that order; junction bases with no gene match: 3. In germline, CDR1 is LGHNT, CDR2 FRNRAP. The CDR3 region is CASGADRGNTEAFF. CDR3 DNA: TGTGCTAGTGGTGCGGACAGGGGAAACACTGAAGCTTTCTTT.

The V gene is TRBV7-2, the J gene TRBJ2-1; D uncertain. Between the trimmed V and J ends, which lost 1 base and 6 bases, there was a span of 10 bases. CDR1 is SGHTA, CDR2 FQGNSA, per germline. The CDR3 sequence is 14 residues long. CDR3 residues: CASSLGGSLNEQFF. The CDR3 bases are TGTGCCAGCAGCTTAGGCGGTTCCCTCAATGAGCAGTTCTTC.

The rearrangement links TRBV9 to TRBJ2-2, with a tentative D call TRBD2 (5 bases). Looked up from germline, CDR1 is SGDLS and CDR2 is YYNGEE. This CDR3 spans 15 amino acids. Between the trimmed V and J ends, which lost 1 base and 7 bases, there was a span of 14 bases. CDR3 region: CASSVLSGAGGELFF. CDR3 DNA: TGTGCCAGCAGCGTATTGAGCGGCGCGGGCGGGGAGCTGTTTTTT.

The chain recombines TRBV11-3 with TRBJ2-1; D remains unclear. Germline loops: CDR1 SGHNT, CDR2 YENEEA. Trimming pared 5 bases from V and 4 bases from J, leaving 9 bases between. This CDR3 is built from 13 residues. The CDR3 loop is CASSPTGYNEQFF. For the CDR3, the DNA is TGTGCCAGCAGCCCGACGGGTTACAATGAGCAGTTCTTC. Supplemented by reference TRBV11-3 and TRBJ2-1, the full variable domain reads EAGVVQSPRYKIIEKKQPVAFWCNPISGHNTLYWYLQNLGQGPELLIRYENEEAVDDSQLPKDRFSAERLKGVDSTLKIQPAELGDSAVYLCASSPTGYNEQFFGPGTRLTVL.

V and J are TRBV7-9 and TRBJ1-3; no definite D call. CDR3 size: 18 residues. The germline CDR1 and CDR2 sequences are SEHNR and FQNEAQ (reference sequence). Trimming pared 0 bases from V and 0 bases from J, leaving 15 bases between. CDR3 DNA sequence: TGTGCCAGCAGCTTAGCAGGAGGAGGGATAAGCTCTGGAAACACCATATATTTT. This gives the protein CASSLAGGGISSGNTIYF.

The chain links TRBV30 to TRBJ2-2; 8 bases map to TRBD1. The CDR3 consists of 14 residues. Trimming at V came to 0 bases and at J to 5 bases, leaving 2 bases not matched to a gene. CDR1 and CDR2 (germline): GTSNPN, SVGIG (reference sequence). In DNA form, the CDR3 reads TGTGCCTGGAGTGTTACAGGGGGGACCGGGGAGCTGTTTTTT. It translates to CAWSVTGGTGELFF.

CDR3 DNA: TGTGCCAGCAGCAGGGGAGTAGAGTATGGCTACACCTTC. Translated, it gives CASSRGVEYGYTF. The chain combines TRBV6-5 with TRBJ1-2, with a tentative D call TRBD1 (6 bases). Germline V gene sequence: CDR1 MNHEY, CDR2 SVGAGI. The CDR3 totals 13 residues. V lost 6 bases, J lost 5 bases, and 13 bases lay in between.

The rearrangement joins TRBV13 to TRBJ1-2; D remains unclear. Germline-derived CDR1 and CDR2 are PRHDT and FYEKMQ (reference sequence). The CDR3 covers 13 residues. Trimming took off 5 bases at V and 4 bases at J, with 11 bases between the two ends. DNA for the CDR3: TGTGCCAGCAGCATCAGGTACCTCTATGGCTACACCTTC. Its protein product is CASSIRYLYGYTF.

J is TRBJ2-7 and V is TRBV6-5, with TRBD2 identical over 9 bases. The junction had 3 bases not matched to a gene; V was cut back by 6 bases and J by 3 bases. The CDR3 is 13 amino acids. From germline, CDR1 is MNHEY and CDR2 SVGAGI. The CDR3 reads CASSATSGYEQYV. CDR3 DNA: TGTGCCAGCAGCGCGACTAGCGGCTACGAGCAGTACGTC.